Below are 23 T cell receptor beta chains sequenced from a single sample in a study of T cell responses to AZD1222 COVID-19 vaccine (dated by TCRdb to the early 2020s). Libraries were prepared through the immunoSEQ multiplex PCR assay. TCRdb obtained this table from immuneACCESS and retained in-frame rearrangements with V and J assigned. These tables miss some clones; where compared with another copy, unresolved V genes account for less than half of the shortfall, and the remainder is unexplained. Across this sample there are about 120,000 clones, with 85% to 95% seen only once. The top ten hold less than 6% of the sample. Interpreted using the paper, the time point label stands for: about 28 days (+/-7) after the second vaccine dose. Sequencing used peripheral blood, obtained 28 days after the second AZD1222 dose. The receptors originated from an adult who received the AZD1222 COVID-19 vaccine.

The chain combines TRBV2 with TRBJ1-6; D is unclear. There are 14 residues in the CDR3. Germline CDR1 reads SNHLY; CDR2 reads FYNNEI. The V gene lost 10 bases and the J gene lost 0 bases, with 10 bases spanning the gap. In nucleotides, the CDR3 is TGTGCCACCAAGGAGAGCTCCTATAATTCACCCCTCCACTTT. Translation gives CATKESSYNSPLHF.

The CDR3 coding sequence is TGTGCCAGTAGTCAAGGAACGGGACAGGGGGCTAACACTGAAGCTTTCTTT. Translation: CASSQGTGQGANTEAFF. The chain is built from TRBV19 and TRBJ1-1; 12 bases align to TRBD1. The CDR3 loop spans 17 amino acids. Trimming at V came to 5 bases and at J to 2 bases, leaving 9 bases not matched to a gene. CDR1 LNHDA and CDR2 SQIVND come from the germline V gene (reference sequence).

CDR3 DNA sequence: TGTGCCAGCTCCCCAGGGAGGCCGATGAACACTGAAGCTTTCTTT. This encodes CASSPGRPMNTEAFF. The chain joins TRBV18 to TRBJ1-1, with D possibly being TRBD1 (5 bases). This CDR3 is 15 amino acids long. V was trimmed by 6 bases and J by 0 bases, leaving 14 bases between them. Per germline, CDR1 KGHSH and CDR2 LQKENI.

The genes are TRBV27 and TRBJ1-6; 7 positions agree with TRBD1. Germline CDR1 is MNHEY and CDR2 is SMNVEV (reference sequence). CDR3 length: 15 amino acids. The V gene end was trimmed by 6 bases and the J gene end by 6 bases; junction bases not matched to a gene: 8. The CDR3 loop is CASSLGQTSNSPLHF. The CDR3 nucleotides read TGTGCCAGCAGCCTGGGACAGACGAGTAATTCACCCCTCCACTTT.

This clone has a single count. CDR3 DNA sequence: TGTGCCAGCAGCTGGGGACAGGGCCAAGCTAACTATGGCTACACCTTC. This sequence encodes CASSWGQGQANYGYTF. V gene TRBV7-9 combines with J gene TRBJ1-2; 9 bases map to TRBD1. V lost 4 bases, J lost 0 bases, and 6 bases stayed unmatched. This CDR3 region has 16 residues. Per the germline V gene, CDR1 is SEHNR and CDR2 is FQNEAQ (reference sequence).

This clone was found a few times. The V and J genes are TRBV29-1 and TRBJ1-2; TRBD1 might be the D (5 bases). Trimming took off 8 bases at V and 3 bases at J, with 13 bases between the two ends. CDR3 length: 12 residues. Per the germline V gene, CDR1 is SQVTM and CDR2 is ANQGSEA. The CDR3 DNA reads as TGCAGCATTCGGGACTCCGACTATGGCTACACCTTC. Translating it yields CSIRDSDYGYTF. The variable domain in full, completed from reference TRBV29-1 and TRBJ1-2, reads SAVISQKPSRDICQRGTSLTIQCQVDSQVTMMFWYRQQPGQSLTLIATANQGSEATYESGFVIDKFPISRPNLTFSTLTVSNMSPEDSSIYLCSIRDSDYGYTFGSGTRLTVV.

CDR3 coding DNA: TGTGCCAGCAGCCAGAGAACTAACTATGGCTACACCTTC. It encodes CASSQRTNYGYTF. V usage is TRBV3-1 (or the pseudogene TRBV3-2) and J usage is TRBJ1-2; D gene uncertain. The CDR3 contains 13 residues. Germline V CDR1 and CDR2: LGHDT, YNNKEL (reference sequence). The V gene lost 3 bases and the J gene lost 0 bases, with 5 bases spanning the gap.

This chain links TRBV6-5 with TRBJ2-2; D might be TRBD1 (6 bases). Trimming removed 6 bases at V and 0 bases at J, with 8 bases between. This CDR3 is 14 amino acids long. Looked up from germline, CDR1 is MNHEY and CDR2 is SVGAGI. The CDR3 spells CASRNRANTGELFF. CDR3 DNA sequence: TGTGCCAGCAGGAACAGGGCGAACACCGGGGAGCTGTTTTTT.

The sample holds one count of this clone. This sequence joins TRBV7-2 and TRBJ2-5; the D gene is possibly TRBD2 (6 bases). Germline lookup yields CDR1 SGHTA and CDR2 FQGNSA. The V and J ends lost 5 bases and 7 bases respectively, with 17 bases between them. The CDR3 extends over 14 amino acids. The CDR3 loop reads CASSTGREIGTQYF. Written as DNA, the CDR3 is TGTGCCAGCAGCACAGGACGGGAGATTGGGACCCAGTACTTC. Variable domain in full (rest from reference TRBV7-2 and TRBJ2-5): GAGVSQSPSNKVTEKGKDVELRCDPISGHTALYWYRQSLGQGLEFLIYFQGNSAPDKSGLPSDRFSAERTGGSVSTLTIQRTQQEDSAVYLCASSTGREIGTQYFGPGTRLLVL.

The sample holds one count of this clone. The rearrangement links TRBV7-3 to TRBJ1-1; a possible D gene is TRBD1 (6 bases). Between the trimmed V and J ends, which lost 5 bases and 1 base, there was a span of 8 bases. Germline V gene data show CDR1 as SGHTA and CDR2 as FQGTGA. The CDR3 is 13 residues long. In nucleotides, the CDR3 is TGTGCCAGCAGCCCGGGACAGAACACTGAAGCTTTCTTT. Translation gives CASSPGQNTEAFF.

The chain uses TRBV7-2 and TRBJ1-5; D not certain. This CDR3 is 13 amino acids long. Germline CDR1 SGHTA, CDR2 FQGNSA. Trimming shortened V by 3 bases and J by 5 bases, and 8 bases separated the two germline ends. The CDR3 region has the DNA TGTGCCAGCAGCTTTAAACTTGATCAGCCCCAGCATTTT. Translation gives CASSFKLDQPQHF.

J is TRBJ2-3 and V is TRBV4-1, with 11 bases identical to TRBD2. This CDR3 spans 18 amino acids. Trimming cost V 1 base and J 3 bases; bases outside gene matches: 9. The germline V gene encodes CDR1 MGHRA and CDR2 YSYEKL. The CDR3 spells CASSQVAGGPLETDTQYF. The CDR3 region has the DNA TGCGCCAGCAGCCAAGTAGCGGGGGGGCCCTTGGAGACAGATACGCAGTATTTT.

The genes are TRBV7-2 and TRBJ1-6; TRBD1 is a possible D gene (5 bases). CDR1 is SGHTA and CDR2 is FQGNSA in the germline V gene. With 1 base removed from V and 12 bases from J, the gap between germline ends came to 13 bases. The CDR3 is 14 amino acids. CDR3 region: CASSLGEWGKPLHF. The CDR3 region has the DNA TGTGCCAGCAGCTTAGGGGAATGGGGGAAACCCCTCCACTTT.

This clone has just one count. The chain employs TRBV3-1 (or the pseudogene TRBV3-2) and TRBJ2-6, with D maybe TRBD2 (5 bases). Germline-derived CDR1 and CDR2 are LGHDT and YNNKEL (reference sequence). The CDR3 runs to 15 residues. V lost 6 bases and J 2 bases, leaving 11 bases between the germline ends. CDR3 nucleotide sequence: TGTGCCAGCAGTCGCGAGGGTGCTGGGGCCAACGTCCTGACTTTC. Translation gives CASSREGAGANVLTF.

The rearrangement joins TRBV7-2 to TRBJ1-2; 11 bases are a match to TRBD1. Germline V gives CDR1 SGHTA, CDR2 FQGNSA. This CDR3 region has 15 residues. V gave up 1 base and J gave up 6 bases; unmatched junction bases: 4. For the CDR3, the DNA is TGTGCCAGCAGCTTAGGGGGGACAGGGGGAAATGGCTACACCTTC. Translating it yields CASSLGGTGGNGYTF.

The rearrangement uses TRBV10-3 and TRBJ2-1, with TRBD2 identical over 10 bases. The ends lost 6 bases at V and 10 bases at J; junction bases unmatched: 9. The CDR3 is made up of 14 amino acids. Looked up from germline, CDR1 is ENHRY and CDR2 is SYGVKD. The CDR3 sequence: CAISSGTSVLEQFF. CDR3 coding DNA: TGTGCCATCAGCAGCGGGACTAGCGTTCTAGAGCAGTTCTTC.

This clone came up once. CDR3 amino acids: CATTRLAGGGELFF. CDR3 in DNA: TGCGCCACCACCCGTTTAGCGGGAGGTGGGGAGCTGTTTTTT. V and J are TRBV4-1 and TRBJ2-2; 10 nucleotides align to TRBD2. The CDR3 runs to 14 residues. V lost 10 bases and J lost 8; bases outside the gene matches: 10. Germline CDR1 and CDR2: MGHRA and YSYEKL.

The V and J genes are TRBV3-1 (or the pseudogene TRBV3-2) and TRBJ2-1; D unresolved. V lost 7 bases and J lost 8, with 15 bases in between. Germline-derived CDR1 and CDR2 are LGHDT and YNNKEL (reference sequence). The CDR3 spans 13 residues. CDR3 DNA: TGTGCCAGCACCTCAAGCCGTCTTCATGAGCAGTTCTTC. This gives the protein CASTSSRLHEQFF.

Only one count was recorded for this clone. The chain joins TRBV5-1 to TRBJ1-1; the match to TRBD1 covers 7 bases. Germline V CDR1 and CDR2: SGHRS, YFSETQ. Trimming removed 4 bases from V and 5 bases from J; junction bases left unmatched: 8. The CDR3 sequence is 14 residues long. CDR3: CASSAGTEGTEAFF. CDR3 DNA sequence: TGCGCCAGCAGCGCCGGGACAGAAGGGACTGAAGCTTTCTTT.

V is TRBV13 and J is TRBJ1-4; the D gene is possibly TRBD1 (5 bases). The CDR3 covers 14 residues. Trimming left V 5 bases short and J 3 bases short, with 10 bases between. Germline-derived CDR1 and CDR2 are PRHDT and FYEKMQ (reference sequence). As DNA, the CDR3 is TGTGCCAGCAGCCCCCGGGACGCTAATGAAAAACTGTTTTTT. This codes for CASSPRDANEKLFF.

The chain employs TRBV3-1 (or the pseudogene TRBV3-2) and TRBJ1-4; D is undetermined. The germline V gene has CDR1 LGHDT and CDR2 YNNKEL (reference sequence). The CDR3 has 14 amino acids. Trimming shortened V by 1 base and J by 8 bases, and 11 bases separated the two germline ends. CDR3 in DNA: TGTGCCAGCAGCCAAGCGAGTCCGGGAGAAAAACTGTTTTTT. The encoded protein is CASSQASPGEKLFF.

The V and J genes are TRBV6-2 or TRBV6-3 and TRBJ2-1; 7 nucleotides line up with TRBD1. The V gene's germline CDR1 is MNHEY and CDR2 SVGEGT. The CDR3 extends over 13 amino acids. The V segment lost 4 bases and the J segment 10 bases; nucleotides outside the gene matches: 7. CDR3 coding DNA: TGTGCCAGCAGTTCGTCTGCGACAGGGGAGCAGTTCTTC. Translated: CASSSSATGEQFF.

This rearrangement joins TRBV6-5 to TRBJ1-6; D remains ambiguous. Trimming shortened V by 5 bases and J by 7 bases, and 15 bases separated the two germline ends. There are 15 residues in the CDR3. Germline values: CDR1 MNHEY, CDR2 SVGAGI. For the CDR3, the DNA is TGTGCCAGCAGTCCATGGACGGATCAAAATTCACCCCTCCACTTT. It codes for CASSPWTDQNSPLHF.